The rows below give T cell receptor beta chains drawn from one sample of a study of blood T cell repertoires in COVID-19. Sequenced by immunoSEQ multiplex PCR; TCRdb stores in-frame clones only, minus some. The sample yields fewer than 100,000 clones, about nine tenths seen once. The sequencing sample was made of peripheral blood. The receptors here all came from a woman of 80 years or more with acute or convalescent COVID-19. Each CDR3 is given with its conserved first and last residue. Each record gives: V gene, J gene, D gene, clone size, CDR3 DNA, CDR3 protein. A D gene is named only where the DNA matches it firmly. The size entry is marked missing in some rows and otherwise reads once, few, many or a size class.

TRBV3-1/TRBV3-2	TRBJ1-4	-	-	TGTGCCAGCAGCCAGCAGGGAAGGGCTGAAAAACTGTTTTTT	CASSQQGRAEKLFF
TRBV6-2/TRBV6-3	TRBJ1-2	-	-	TGTGCCAGCAGTTACTTAATGGCCTATGGCTACACCTTC	CASSYLMAYGYTF
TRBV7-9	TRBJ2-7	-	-	TGTGCCAGCAGCTTAGTTACAGGTATTTCCTACGAGCAGTACTTC	CASSLVTGISYEQYF
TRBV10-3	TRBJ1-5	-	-	TGTGCCATCAGTGAGCAGGACAATCAGCCCCAGCATTTT	CAISEQDNQPQHF
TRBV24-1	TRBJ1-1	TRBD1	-	TGTGCCACCAGTGAACAGGGGGCGCGAGTAACTGAAGCTTTCTTT	CATSEQGARVTEAFF
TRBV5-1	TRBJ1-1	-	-	TGCGCCAGCAGCTTGGCCGTAAACAGGGATGTGAACACTGAAGCTTTCTTT	CASSLAVNRDVNTEAFF
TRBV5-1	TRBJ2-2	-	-	TGCGCCAGCAGCTTTGGAGGGCCCGGGGAGCTGTTTTTT	CASSFGGPGELFF
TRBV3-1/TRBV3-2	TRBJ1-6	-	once	TGTGCCAGCAGCCCTGCGGGGGTTAATTCACCCCTCCACTTT	CASSPAGVNSPLHF
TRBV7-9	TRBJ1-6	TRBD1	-	TGTGCCAGCAGCCATTACCATGACAGGCCCGACAGGGGGGCCCTCCACTTT	CASSHYHDRPDRGALHF
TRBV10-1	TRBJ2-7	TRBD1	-	TGCGCCAGCAGTAAAAGACAGGGGACCTACGAGCAGTACTTC	CASSKRQGTYEQYF
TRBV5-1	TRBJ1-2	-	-	TGCGCCAGTAGGTTGACAGGATTTAACTATGGCTACACCTTC	CASRLTGFNYGYTF
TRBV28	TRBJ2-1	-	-	TGTGCCAGCAGTCTGGACAGTTACAATGAGCAGTTCTTC	CASSLDSYNEQFF
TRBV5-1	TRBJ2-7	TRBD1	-	TGCGCCAGCAACCTACAGGGGATCTCCTACGAGCAGTACTTC	CASNLQGISYEQYF
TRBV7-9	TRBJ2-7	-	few	TGTGCCAGCAGCTTATCCCCTTGGGCGTTAAGCTCCTACGAGCAGTACTTC	CASSLSPWALSSYEQYF
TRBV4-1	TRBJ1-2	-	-	TGCGCCAGCAGCCAGGGTATCCAGGATTACTATGGCTACACCTTC	CASSQGIQDYYGYTF
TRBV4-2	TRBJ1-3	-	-	TGTGCCAGCAGCCGCCAGGTCACGTCCTCTGGAAACACCATATATTTT	CASSRQVTSSGNTIYF
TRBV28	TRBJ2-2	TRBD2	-	TGTGCCAGCAGCAGGGGAGCTAGCGGGAGGAACACCGGGGAGCTGTTTTTT	CASSRGASGRNTGELFF
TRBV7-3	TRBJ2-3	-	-	TGTGCCAGCAGCTTAAGCCTAGCAATAGGAACAGATACGCAGTATTTT	CASSLSLAIGTDTQYF
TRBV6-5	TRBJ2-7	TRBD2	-	TGTGCCAGCACAAGCGGGACTAGCGAATTCCACGAGCAGTACTTC	CASTSGTSEFHEQYF
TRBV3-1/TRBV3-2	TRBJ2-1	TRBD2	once	TGTGCCAGCAGCCGGGGTAAAGGCGGGACTAGCGGGAGGGCCCCTTACAATGAGCAGTTCTTC	CASSRGKGGTSGRAPYNEQFF
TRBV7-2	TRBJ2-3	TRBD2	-	TGTGCCAGCAGCCGGAAAACTAGCGGGAGTGGCACAGATACGCAGTATTTT	CASSRKTSGSGTDTQYF
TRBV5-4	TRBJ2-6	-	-	TGTGCCAGCAGCCCGGGGGTGACTGTGACTGGGGCCAACGTCCTGACTTTC	CASSPGVTVTGANVLTF
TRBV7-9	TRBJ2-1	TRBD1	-	TGTGCCACTTCCCCGAACAGGGGTACCTACAATGAGCAGTTCTTC	CATSPNRGTYNEQFF
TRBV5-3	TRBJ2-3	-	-	TGTGCCAGATCCCCGGGTTTTCTAACTAGCACAGATACGCAGTATTTT	CARSPGFLTSTDTQYF
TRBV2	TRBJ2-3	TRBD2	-	TGTGCCCTAGCGGTAGCGGGAGGGCCGCCAGATACGCAGTATTTT	CALAVAGGPPDTQYF
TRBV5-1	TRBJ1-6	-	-	TGCGCCAGCAGCTTGGAAGGCGGGCAGAATTCACCCCTCCACTTT	CASSLEGGQNSPLHF
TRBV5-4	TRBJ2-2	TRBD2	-	TGTGCCAGCAGCTTGACGCTAGCGGGAGGCCGGGGAAACACCGGGGAGCTGTTTTTT	CASSLTLAGGRGNTGELFF
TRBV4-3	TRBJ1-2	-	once	TGCGCCAGCAGCCAAGTTTCGACAGGAGAATATGGCTACACCTTC	CASSQVSTGEYGYTF